The clone carrying this T cell receptor beta chain turned up a few times. What it binds is unknown. The sample is drawn from a study of T-cell reconstitution after alpha-beta-depleted transplantation in children. Unique molecular identifiers were incorporated into the prepared TCRbeta library. One entry per CDR3 protein results from TCRdb running MiXCR on the PCR reads. The table lists about 210,000 distinct CDR3 sequences, under 20% of them singletons. The CDR3 sequence is 15 residues long. V lost 1 base, J lost 2 bases, and 9 bases lay in between. Germline V gene sequence: CDR1 SGHTA, CDR2 FQGNSA. Whole-study results and caveats: It was newly produced T cells that mostly accounted for T-cell counts and diversity one year after transplant.

The genes are TRBV7-2 and TRBJ2-1, with D perhaps TRBD2 (6 bases). This TCR derives from a male patient aged 2-15 years who had a stem cell transplant for acute lymphoblastic leukemia, so the T cells may come from the graft donor. Material: PBMCs, mostly from graft donor cells, obtained 360 days after TCRalphabeta/CD19-depleted stem cell transplant. This CDR3 reads CASSLELAAYNEQFF. CDR3 sequence (DNA): TGTGCCAGCAGCTTAGAACTAGCCGCCTACAATGAGCAGTTCTTC.